Each of the 5 T cell receptor beta chains below was sequenced from the same sample in a study of blood T cell repertoires in COVID-19. Repertoires were generated with immunoSEQ multiplex PCR, while TCRdb's copy carries only in-frame clones and drops some. The sample yields 61,000 or so clones, around 88% seen once. Sequenced sample: peripheral blood. Every receptor here comes from an elderly woman with active COVID-19.

V is TRBV28 and J is TRBJ1-3; D is unclear. The CDR3 length is 14 residues. Between the trimmed V and J ends, which lost 6 bases and 4 bases, there was a span of 13 bases. Germline-derived CDR1 and CDR2 are MDHEN and SYDVKM. CDR3 protein: CASRPPGRGNTIYF. The CDR3, as DNA: TGTGCCAGCAGGCCCCCGGGGAGGGGAAACACCATATATTTT.

V is TRBV14 and J is TRBJ2-7; D perhaps matches TRBD1 (6 bases). V lost 0 bases and J lost 6, with 9 bases in between. The CDR3 sequence is 13 residues long. The germline V gene has CDR1 SGHDN and CDR2 FVKESK. The DNA for the CDR3 is TGTGCCAGCAGCCAAGATTTGGGGGCCGAGCAGTACTTC. Its translation: CASSQDLGAEQYF.

The rearrangement joins TRBV18 to TRBJ1-1; 10 bases map to TRBD1. The V gene end was trimmed by 3 bases and the J gene end by 1 base; junction bases not matched to a gene: 5. Germline CDR1 and CDR2: KGHSH and LQKENI. There are 16 residues in the CDR3. CDR3: CASSPRQGAENTEAFF. CDR3 nucleotides: TGTGCCAGCTCACCCAGACAGGGGGCTGAGAACACTGAAGCTTTCTTT.

This rearrangement joins TRBV19 to TRBJ1-2; no clear D. The CDR3 runs 16 residues. V shed 4 bases and J shed 2 bases, with 17 bases lying between them. The germline V gene has CDR1 LNHDA and CDR2 SQIVND (reference sequence). The CDR3 coding sequence is TGTGCCAGTAGTACTCGAGTGAGCTTGCCCAACTATGGCTACACCTTC. Translated: CASSTRVSLPNYGYTF.

This clone was seen more than once but under ten times. V and J are TRBV6-5 and TRBJ1-2; D not resolved. Trimming cost V 4 bases and J 7 bases, with 13 bases left between them. Germline-derived CDR1 and CDR2 are MNHEY and SVGAGI. The CDR3 extends over 13 amino acids. The CDR3: CASSFGGSAGYTF. In DNA form, the CDR3 reads TGTGCCAGCAGTTTTGGTGGGAGCGCTGGCTACACCTTC.